Following are 9 T cell receptor beta chains from one sample sequenced in a study of blood T cell repertoires in COVID-19 (dated by TCRdb to 2018 to 2021). Library construction relied on the immunoSEQ multiplex PCR assay. What TCRdb holds here is the immuneACCESS table cut down to in-frame rearrangements. Part of the clones is not present; checked against another copy, under half of the missing clones reflect an unresolved V gene, and the others are unexplained. The sample table holds about 230,000 clones, of which around 84% were seen once. The ten largest account for about 1.5% of the sample. The sample was peripheral blood. The receptors stem from a woman in her forties who had recovered from COVID-19.

The chain joins TRBV18 to TRBJ1-1, with D possibly TRBD1 on 5 matching bases. Trimming pared 0 bases from V and 10 bases from J, leaving 9 bases between. This CDR3 region has 12 residues. The germline gives CDR1 KGHSH, CDR2 LQKENI. The CDR3 DNA follows: TGTGCCAGCTCACCACCAAACGGGGGAGCTTTCTTT. Its translation: CASSPPNGGAFF.

The chain couples TRBV12-5 to TRBJ1-2; 7 bases are a match to TRBD1. This CDR3 is 13 amino acids long. CDR1 and CDR2 (germline): LGHNT, FRNRAP. V shed 1 base, J shed 5 bases, and the junction held 1 base outside the gene matches. CDR3 DNA: TGTGCTAGTGGTTTGGACAGGGGATATGGCTACACCTTC. Translated: CASGLDRGYGYTF. The variable domain in full, completed from reference TRBV12-5 and TRBJ1-2, reads DARVTQTPRHKVTEMGQEVTMRCQPILGHNTVFWYRQTMMQGLELLAYFRNRAPLDDSGMPKDRFSAEMPDATLATLKIQPSEPRDSAVYFCASGLDRGYGYTFGSGTRLTVV.

This chain joins TRBV11-3 and TRBJ1-2, with 9 bases identical to TRBD1. The ends lost 4 bases at V and 3 bases at J; junction bases unmatched: 6. The CDR3 has 15 residues. Germline CDR1 is SGHNT and CDR2 is YENEEA. The CDR3 coding sequence is TGTGCCAGCAGCTCACACAGACAGGGGGACTATGGCTACACCTTC. Translation gives CASSSHRQGDYGYTF.

The rearrangement joins TRBV6-2 or TRBV6-3 to TRBJ1-5, with D possibly TRBD1 on 5 matching bases. V dropped 6 bases and J dropped 0 bases, with 12 bases sitting between them. The CDR3 is 15 amino acids. Germline CDR1 reads MNHEY; CDR2 reads SVGEGT. The CDR3 DNA reads as TGTGCCAGCAGCAACACAGGTGCTAGCAATCAGCCCCAGCATTTT. It specifies CASSNTGASNQPQHF.

J is TRBJ2-7 and V is TRBV11-3, with D perhaps TRBD1 (6 bases). V dropped 3 bases and J dropped 3 bases, with 12 bases sitting between them. The CDR3 totals 14 residues. Germline V gene lookup returns CDR1 SGHNT and CDR2 YENEEA. CDR3 amino acids: CASSFAGVRYEQYF. The CDR3 DNA reads as TGTGCCAGCAGCTTCGCAGGGGTTCGCTACGAGCAGTACTTC.

The rearrangement joins TRBV6-5 to TRBJ1-5, with 11 bases matching TRBD1. CDR3 length equals 14 residues. V was pared by 4 bases and J by 5 bases, with 1 base of the junction left unmatched. Looked up from germline, CDR1 is MNHEY and CDR2 is SVGAGI. The CDR3 region is CASSSGQGDQPQHF. The CDR3, as DNA: TGTGCCAGCAGTTCGGGACAGGGGGATCAGCCCCAGCATTTT.

This rearrangement joins TRBV5-1 to TRBJ2-1; 11 bases are shared with TRBD2. Trimming removed 6 bases from V and 7 bases from J; junction bases left unmatched: 9. Germline V CDR1 and CDR2: SGHRS, YFSETQ. This CDR3 is 15 amino acids long. The CDR3 here is CASNSGGAEINEQFF. The CDR3 DNA reads as TGCGCCAGCAATAGCGGGGGGGCCGAGATTAATGAGCAGTTCTTC.

This clone was counted only a few times. The chain combines TRBV5-6 with TRBJ2-1, with no clear D. Germline CDR1 and CDR2: SGHDT and YYEEEE. The length of the CDR3 is 16 residues. V lost 2 bases to trimming and J lost 0 bases, with 12 bases between them. CDR3 sequence: CASSFATSFSYNEQFF. For the CDR3, the DNA is TGTGCCAGCAGCTTCGCGACTTCTTTCTCCTACAATGAGCAGTTCTTC.

This clone has a handful of counts. J is TRBJ1-1 and V is TRBV6-2 or TRBV6-3, with 7 nucleotides matching TRBD1. Germline CDR1 MNHEY, CDR2 SVGEGT. V was clipped by 0 bases and J by 7 bases; unmatched bases: 2. The CDR3 totals 13 residues. The CDR3 loop is CASSYSRGLEAFF. In DNA, the CDR3 is TGTGCCAGCAGTTACTCGAGGGGGCTTGAAGCTTTCTTT.